This record concerns one TCR beta chain sequence. This sample stems from a study of cytomegalovirus exposure and HLA in healthy donors. PCR was performed using 60 Vbeta and 13 Jbeta primers. The protocol was immunoSEQ multiplex PCR, while the TCRdb copy is restricted to in-frame clones and leaves out a portion. There are approximately 150,000 clones in the sample; less than 80% occur only once, and about 4.5% lies in the top ten. The specimen sequenced was PBMCs. The clonotype comes from a man aged 40-50 years in good health and CMV-seronegative.

Here the CDR3 reads CAITGESTGELFF. The CDR3 DNA follows: TGTGCCATCACCGGGGAAAGCACCGGGGAGCTGTTTTTT. This chain joins TRBV10-3 and TRBJ2-2, with D possibly matching TRBD2 (5 bases). The CDR3 loop spans 13 amino acids. Germline V gene lookup returns CDR1 ENHRY and CDR2 SYGVKD. V was pared by 7 bases and J by 4 bases, with 10 bases between.